Each of the 23 T cell receptor beta chains below was sequenced from the same sample in a study of early T cells in non-severe SARS-CoV-2 infection. Each CDR3 protein is one row after TCRdb ran MiXCR on the 5' RACE reads. The table includes 55,000 to 80,000 distinct CDR3 sequences, over 10% detected once. The specimen was whole blood, collected at baseline. These receptors came from an adult who was a healthcare worker with PCR-confirmed SARS-CoV-2 infection or an uninfected control (not recorded which).

This clonotype occurred many times. V is TRBV4-3 and J is TRBJ1-2; 7 positions match TRBD1. J gave up 3 bases and V 1 base, and 11 bases lay outside the gene matches. Per the germline V gene, CDR1 is LGHNA and CDR2 is YSLEER. The CDR3 is 17 residues long. CDR3 in DNA: TGCGCCAGCAGCCAAGGTAGACAGGGACTGGGTGACTATGGCTACACCTTC. It specifies CASSQGRQGLGDYGYTF.

CDR3 coding DNA: TGTGCCAGCAGCTTAGCGCGTGGCCGTCTATTAAATGAAAAACTGTTTTTT. It yields the protein CASSLARGRLLNEKLFF. The rearrangement links TRBV11-2 to TRBJ1-4; the D is unclear. Germline V gives CDR1 SGHAT, CDR2 FQNNGV. This CDR3 region has 17 residues. Trimming shortened V by 1 base and J by 5 bases, and 17 bases separated the two germline ends.

This clonotype was observed a handful of times. CDR3 coding DNA: TGTGCCAGCAGGGCATCCCACAGGGGGCTCAAATTCGCAGATACGCAGTATTTT. It yields the protein CASRASHRGLKFADTQYF. The genes are TRBV12-3 or TRBV12-4 and TRBJ2-3; TRBD1 agrees at 9 bases. V lost 6 bases and J lost 4; bases outside the gene matches: 17. This CDR3 contains 18 residues.

This chain uses TRBV7-2 with TRBJ2-7; D remains unclear. The CDR3 contains 13 residues. V lost 5 bases and J lost 3, with 11 bases in between. Germline V gene sequence: CDR1 SGHTA, CDR2 FQGNSA. The CDR3 loop is CASSPSPLYEQYF. For the CDR3, the DNA is TGTGCCAGCAGCCCATCCCCTCTCTACGAGCAGTACTTC.

This clonotype came up many times. The V and J genes are TRBV7-9 and TRBJ1-1; D not resolved. Trimming cost V 1 base and J 5 bases, with 8 bases left between them. Germline CDR1 reads SEHNR; CDR2 reads FQNEAQ (reference sequence). This CDR3 is 13 amino acids long. Here the CDR3 reads CASSLVMGTEAFF. The DNA for the CDR3 is TGTGCCAGCAGCTTAGTGATGGGGACTGAAGCTTTCTTT.

The chain's CDR3 is CASSLVRTADYGYTF. The DNA for the CDR3 is TGCGCCAGCAGCCTCGTAAGGACAGCGGACTATGGCTACACCTTC. V gene TRBV4-3 combines with J gene TRBJ1-2; possible D gene TRBD1, 6 bases. The CDR3 totals 15 residues. The germline V gene encodes CDR1 LGHNA and CDR2 YSLEER. Trimming shortened V by 4 bases and J by 3 bases, and 15 bases separated the two germline ends.

This clonotype is judged medium-sized. The chain couples TRBV6-6 to TRBJ1-4; 7 positions agree with TRBD1. This CDR3 contains 14 residues. Germline trimming cut 6 bases from V and 3 bases from J; bases unmatched to any gene: 4. The germline V gene encodes CDR1 MNHNY and CDR2 SVGAGI (reference sequence). DNA for the CDR3: TGTGCCAGCAGCCCGGGACAGTCTAATGAAAAACTGTTTTTT. It translates to CASSPGQSNEKLFF.

This clonotype was counted between two and nine times. V usage is TRBV28 and J usage is TRBJ2-4, with 10 bases lining up with TRBD1. This CDR3 comprises 19 residues. V lost 6 bases, J lost 0 bases, and 14 bases stayed unmatched. Per germline, CDR1 MDHEN and CDR2 SYDVKM. CDR3 coding DNA: TGTGCCAGCAGCCCTCGGTCCGTAGGGACAGGGGTAGCCAAAAACATTCAGTACTTC. It encodes CASSPRSVGTGVAKNIQYF. Variable domain in full (rest from reference TRBV28 and TRBJ2-4): DVKVTQSSRYLVKRTGEKVFLECVQDMDHENMFWYRQDPGLGLRLIYFSYDVKMKEKGDIPEGYSVSREKKERFSLILESASTNQTSMYLCASSPRSVGTGVAKNIQYFGAGTRLSVL.

The V gene is TRBV7-6, the J gene TRBJ2-1; TRBD2 might be the D (6 bases). CDR1 and CDR2 (germline): SGHVS, FNYEAQ. The V and J ends lost 6 bases and 4 bases respectively, with 22 bases between them. This CDR3 has 17 amino acids. CDR3 amino acids: CASRGGSGTPRYNEQFF. The DNA for the CDR3 is TGTGCCAGCAGGGGAGGTAGCGGAACCCCTAGGTACAATGAGCAGTTCTTC.

The chain combines TRBV7-2 with TRBJ2-6, with D hard to call. CDR3 length: 15 amino acids. Per the germline V gene, CDR1 is SGHTA and CDR2 is FQGNSA. The V and J ends lost 5 bases and 0 bases respectively, with 8 bases between them. The CDR3 is CASSLFYSGANVLTF. The CDR3 coding sequence is TGTGCCAGCAGCCTTTTTTACTCTGGGGCCAACGTCCTGACTTTC.

In regard to this clonotype: The junction does not match germline at one end; this may be a read error. The chain is built from TRBV29-1 and TRBJ2-3; D not resolved. The CDR3 sequence is 14 residues long. Germline lookup yields CDR1 SQVTM and CDR2 ANQGSEA. CDR3 protein: CSVDTVVGTVTQYF. Here the CDR3 DNA reads TGCAGCGTCGATACAGTGGTGGGCACAGTTACGCAGTATTTT.

V is TRBV28 and J is TRBJ2-7; no definite D call. Germline CDR1 is MDHEN and CDR2 is SYDVKM. This CDR3 region has 11 residues. The V end was cut by 5 bases, the J end by 6 bases, with 8 bases between. The CDR3 sequence: CASSRAGEQYF. For the CDR3, the DNA is TGTGCCAGCAGTAGGGCCGGCGAGCAGTACTTC.

This clonotype was seen a handful of times. The chain employs TRBV30 and TRBJ1-4, with D possibly being TRBD1 (5 bases). Deletions cut 2 bases from V and 0 bases from J, with 19 bases between. The CDR3 spans 18 residues. Germline CDR1 GTSNPN, CDR2 SVGIG (reference sequence). The CDR3: CAWSSLSGGLATNEKLFF. The CDR3, as DNA: TGTGCCTGGAGTTCTTTAAGCGGGGGGTTGGCAACTAATGAAAAACTGTTTTTT.

The chain recombines TRBV19 with TRBJ2-3, with a tentative D call TRBD2 (5 bases). The CDR3 runs to 14 residues. V lost 4 bases, J lost 6 bases, and 14 bases lay in between. The germline V gene has CDR1 LNHDA and CDR2 SQIVND (reference sequence). CDR3 region: CASSRTDPRDTQYF. In DNA, the CDR3 is TGTGCCAGTAGTAGGACTGATCCTCGGGATACGCAGTATTTT.

This clonotype was recorded at least ten times. This sequence joins TRBV4-3 and TRBJ2-5; D remains unclear. The CDR3 contains 14 residues. Trimming left V 0 bases short and J 5 bases short, with 10 bases between. Germline V lookup: CDR1 LGHNA, CDR2 YSLEER. The CDR3 region is CASSQEKSVETQYF. The CDR3 DNA sequence: TGCGCCAGCAGCCAAGAGAAAAGCGTGGAGACCCAGTACTTC.

The chain carries TRBV10-3 and TRBJ1-1, with D tentatively TRBD1 (5 bases). The V gene lost 0 bases and the J gene lost 0 bases, with 8 bases spanning the gap. Germline V gives CDR1 ENHRY, CDR2 SYGVKD. CDR3 length: 15 residues. The CDR3 nucleotides are TGTGCCATCAGTGAGTCGATACAGGTGAACACTGAAGCTTTCTTT. It codes for CAISESIQVNTEAFF.

The chain carries TRBV18 and TRBJ2-2; D may be TRBD1 (6 bases). Trimming removed 4 bases from V and 6 bases from J, with 9 bases in between. The length of the CDR3 is 13 residues. Germline loops: CDR1 KGHSH, CDR2 LQKENI. In nucleotides, the CDR3 is TGTGCCAGCTCACTCTACAGGGCCGGGGAGCTGTTTTTT. This codes for CASSLYRAGELFF.

The chain couples TRBV21-1 to TRBJ1-5; the D call in the table, TRBD1, was not verified against the DNA. TRBV21-1 is annotated as a pseudogene. The CDR3 is made up of 18 amino acids. CDR3 amino acids: CASSKSPGGEEGNQPQHF. The CDR3 DNA sequence: TGTGCCAGCAGCAAAAGCCCCGGGGGCGAGGAGGGCAATCAGCCCCAGCATTTT.

This clonotype was counted ten times or more. The CDR3 sequence: CASSRTAYEQYF. CDR3 DNA: TGTGCCAGCAGTCGGACAGCCTACGAGCAGTACTTC. This chain connects TRBV6-2 or TRBV6-3 to TRBJ2-7, with D tentatively TRBD1 (6 bases). Trimming removed 5 bases from V and 2 bases from J, with 7 bases in between. Germline V gene sequence: CDR1 MNHEY, CDR2 SVGEGT. CDR3 length equals 12 residues.

V usage is TRBV12-3 or TRBV12-4 and J usage is TRBJ2-2; 7 bases map to TRBD2. The CDR3 extends over 16 amino acids. Trimming at V came to 3 bases and at J to 4 bases, leaving 8 bases not matched to a gene. The CDR3 DNA reads TGTGCCAGCAGTTTGGGGCGGGGGATGGGCACCGGGGAGCTGTTTTTT. Amino acid sequence: CASSLGRGMGTGELFF.

This clonotype was seen ten or more times. The CDR3 here is CASSYRKTGANVLTF. Written as DNA, the CDR3 is TGTGCCAGCAGTTATCGTAAAACTGGGGCCAACGTCCTGACTTTC. The gene calls are TRBV2 and TRBJ2-6; D is unresolved. CDR3 size: 15 residues. Looked up from germline, CDR1 is SNHLY and CDR2 is FYNNEI. Trimming shortened V by 5 bases and J by 2 bases, and 10 bases separated the two germline ends.

This clonotype has a count of ten or more. The chain couples TRBV28 to TRBJ2-1; perhaps TRBD2 as D (5 bases). This CDR3 contains 13 residues. Between the trimmed V and J ends, which lost 4 bases and 7 bases, there was a span of 11 bases. Germline values: CDR1 MDHEN, CDR2 SYDVKM. The DNA of the CDR3 is TGTGCCAGCAGTTCACTCCGCGGGAATGAGCAGTTCTTC. Protein product: CASSSLRGNEQFF.

This rearrangement joins TRBV20-1 to TRBJ2-7; 10 positions match TRBD1. Germline loops: CDR1 DFQATT, CDR2 SNEGSKA (reference sequence). J gave up 2 bases and V 6 bases, and 7 bases lay outside the gene matches. This CDR3 region has 14 residues. In nucleotides, the CDR3 is TGCAGTGCAACCGGGACAGGGGAGACCTACGAGCAGTACTTC. This gives the protein CSATGTGETYEQYF.